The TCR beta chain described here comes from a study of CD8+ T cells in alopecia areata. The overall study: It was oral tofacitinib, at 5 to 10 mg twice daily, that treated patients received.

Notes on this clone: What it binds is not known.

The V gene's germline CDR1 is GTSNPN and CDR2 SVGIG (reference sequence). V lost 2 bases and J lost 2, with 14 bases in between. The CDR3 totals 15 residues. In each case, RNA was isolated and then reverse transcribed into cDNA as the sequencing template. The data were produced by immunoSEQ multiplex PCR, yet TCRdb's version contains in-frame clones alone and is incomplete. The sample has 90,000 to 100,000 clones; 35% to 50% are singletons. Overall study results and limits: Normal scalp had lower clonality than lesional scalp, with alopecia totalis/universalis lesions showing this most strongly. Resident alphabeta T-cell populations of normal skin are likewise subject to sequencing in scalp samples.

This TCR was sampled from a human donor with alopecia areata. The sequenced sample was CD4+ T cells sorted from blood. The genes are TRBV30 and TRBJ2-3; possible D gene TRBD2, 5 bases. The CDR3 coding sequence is TGTGCCTGGAGTCGTCCGAGCGGATACACAGATACGCAGTATTTT. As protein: CAWSRPSGYTDTQYF. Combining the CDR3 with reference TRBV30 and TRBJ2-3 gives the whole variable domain SQTIHQWPATLVQPVGSPLSLECTVEGTSNPNLYWYRQAAGRGLQLLFYSVGIGQISSEVPQNLSASRPQDRQFILSSKKLLLSDSGFYLCAWSRPSGYTDTQYFGPGTRLTVL.